This TCR beta chain was identified during a study of T cell responses to AZD1222 COVID-19 vaccine. Study results and limitations: Receipt of two AZD1222 doses was followed by a rise in Spike-specific TCR breadth and depth. Samples come after the peak T cell response, not at day 14. Reports indicate that nearly half of spike-specific TCRs are directed at unmutated variant regions. The sample set comprised mostly white British donors with more females, and clonal diversity was possibly underestimated.

The sample holds a few counts of this clone. Its antigen is as yet unknown. Produced via immunoSEQ multiplex PCR; TCRdb's table is partial and in-frame only. Of roughly 130,000 clones listed, around 94% are singletons. There are 14 residues in the CDR3. V shed 4 bases and J 5 bases; nucleotides not matched to a gene: 5. Germline V gives CDR1 SGHRS, CDR2 YFSETQ. The material sequenced was peripheral blood, taken on day 0 of AZD1222 vaccination. This chain connects TRBV5-1 to TRBJ2-1; 8 bases are shared with TRBD2. The TCR sequence derives from an adult in good health. This CDR3 is CASSAGTRDNEQFF. Here the CDR3 DNA reads TGCGCCAGCAGCGCCGGGACTAGGGACAATGAGCAGTTCTTC.